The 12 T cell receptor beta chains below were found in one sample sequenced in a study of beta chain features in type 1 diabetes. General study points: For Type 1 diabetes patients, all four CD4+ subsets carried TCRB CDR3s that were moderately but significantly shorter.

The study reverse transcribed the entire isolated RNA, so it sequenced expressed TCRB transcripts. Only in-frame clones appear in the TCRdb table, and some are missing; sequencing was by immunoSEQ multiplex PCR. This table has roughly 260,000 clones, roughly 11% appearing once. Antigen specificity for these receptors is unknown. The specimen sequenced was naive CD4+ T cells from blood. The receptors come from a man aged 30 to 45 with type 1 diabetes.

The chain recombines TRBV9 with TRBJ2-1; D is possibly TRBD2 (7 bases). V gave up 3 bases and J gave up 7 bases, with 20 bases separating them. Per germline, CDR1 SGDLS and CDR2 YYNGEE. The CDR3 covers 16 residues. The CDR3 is CASSAPEGGGPNEQFF. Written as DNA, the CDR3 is TGTGCCAGCAGCGCCCCCGAGGGGGGGGGCCCAAATGAGCAGTTCTTC.

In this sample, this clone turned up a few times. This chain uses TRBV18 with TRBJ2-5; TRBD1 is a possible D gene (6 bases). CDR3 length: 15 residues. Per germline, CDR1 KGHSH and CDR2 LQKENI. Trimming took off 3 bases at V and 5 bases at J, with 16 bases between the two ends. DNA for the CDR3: TGTGCCAGCTCACCTACCGGCAGGGGATCGGAGACCCAGTACTTC. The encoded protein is CASSPTGRGSETQYF. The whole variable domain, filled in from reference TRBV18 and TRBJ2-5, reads NAGVMQNPRHLVRRRGQEARLRCSPMKGHSHVYWYRQLPEEGLKFMVYLQKENIIDESGMPKERFSAEFPKEGPSILRIQQVVRGDSAAYFCASSPTGRGSETQYFGPGTRLLVL.

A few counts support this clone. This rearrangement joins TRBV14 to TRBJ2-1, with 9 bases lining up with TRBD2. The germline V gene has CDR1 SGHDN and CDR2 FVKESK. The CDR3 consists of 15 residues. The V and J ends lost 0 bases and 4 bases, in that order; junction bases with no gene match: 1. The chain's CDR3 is CASSQDTSGYNEQFF. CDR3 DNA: TGTGCCAGCAGCCAAGACACTAGCGGGTACAATGAGCAGTTCTTC. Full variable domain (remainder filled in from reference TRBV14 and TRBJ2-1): EAGVTQFPSHSVIEKGQTVTLRCDPISGHDNLYWYRRVMGKEIKFLLHFVKESKQDESGMPNNRFLAERTGGTYSTLKVQPAELEDSGVYFCASSQDTSGYNEQFFGPGTRLTVL.

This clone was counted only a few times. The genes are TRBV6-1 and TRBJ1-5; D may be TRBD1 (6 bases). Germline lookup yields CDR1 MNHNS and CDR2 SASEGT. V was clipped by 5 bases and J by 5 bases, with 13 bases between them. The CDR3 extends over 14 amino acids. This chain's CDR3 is CASSPQGPYQPQHF. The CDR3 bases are TGTGCCAGCAGTCCTCAGGGGCCCTATCAGCCCCAGCATTTT.

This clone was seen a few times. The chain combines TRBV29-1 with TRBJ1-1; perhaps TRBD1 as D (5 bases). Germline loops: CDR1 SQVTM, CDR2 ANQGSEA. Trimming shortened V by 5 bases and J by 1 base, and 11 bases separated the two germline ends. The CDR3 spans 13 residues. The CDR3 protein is CSVTGTGNTEAFF. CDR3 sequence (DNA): TGCAGCGTTACCGGTACAGGGAACACTGAAGCTTTCTTT.

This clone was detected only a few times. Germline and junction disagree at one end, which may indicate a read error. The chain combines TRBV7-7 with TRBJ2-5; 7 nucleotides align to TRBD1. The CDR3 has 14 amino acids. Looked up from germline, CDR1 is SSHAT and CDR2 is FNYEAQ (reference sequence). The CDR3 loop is CASSLGQVTETQYF. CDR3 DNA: TGTGCTAGCAGCTTAGGACAGGTGACGGAGACCCAGTACTTC.

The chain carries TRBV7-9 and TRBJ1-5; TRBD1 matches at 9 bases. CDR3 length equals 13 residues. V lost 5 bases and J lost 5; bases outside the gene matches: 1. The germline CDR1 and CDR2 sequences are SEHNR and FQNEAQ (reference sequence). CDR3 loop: CASSRQGDQPQHF. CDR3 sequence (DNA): TGTGCCAGCAGCCGACAGGGGGATCAGCCCCAGCATTTT.

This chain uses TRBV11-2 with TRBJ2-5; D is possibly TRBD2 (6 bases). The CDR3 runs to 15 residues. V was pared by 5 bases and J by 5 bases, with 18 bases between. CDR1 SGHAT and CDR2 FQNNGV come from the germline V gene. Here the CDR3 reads CASSLRRWGVETQYF. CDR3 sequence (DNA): TGTGCCAGCAGCCTGAGGAGGTGGGGGGTGGAGACCCAGTACTTC.

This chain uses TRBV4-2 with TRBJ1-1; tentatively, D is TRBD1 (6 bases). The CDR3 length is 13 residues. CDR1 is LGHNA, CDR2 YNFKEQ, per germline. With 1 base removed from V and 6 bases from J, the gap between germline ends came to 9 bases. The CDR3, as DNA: TGTGCCAGCAGCCAAGTTACAGGGCCTGAAGCTTTCTTT. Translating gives CASSQVTGPEAFF.

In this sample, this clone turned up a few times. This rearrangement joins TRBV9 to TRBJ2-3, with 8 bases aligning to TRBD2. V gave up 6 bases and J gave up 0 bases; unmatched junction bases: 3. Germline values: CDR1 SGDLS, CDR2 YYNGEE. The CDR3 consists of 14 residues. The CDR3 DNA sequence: TGTGCCAGCAAAGCGGGGGAGAGCACAGATACGCAGTATTTT. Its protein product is CASKAGESTDTQYF.

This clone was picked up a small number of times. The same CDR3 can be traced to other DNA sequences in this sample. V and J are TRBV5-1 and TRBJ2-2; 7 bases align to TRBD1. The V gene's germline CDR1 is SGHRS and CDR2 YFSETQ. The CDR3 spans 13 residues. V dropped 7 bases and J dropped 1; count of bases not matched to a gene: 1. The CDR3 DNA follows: TGCGCCAGCCGGACAGGGAACACCGGGGAGCTGTTTTTT. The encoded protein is CASRTGNTGELFF.

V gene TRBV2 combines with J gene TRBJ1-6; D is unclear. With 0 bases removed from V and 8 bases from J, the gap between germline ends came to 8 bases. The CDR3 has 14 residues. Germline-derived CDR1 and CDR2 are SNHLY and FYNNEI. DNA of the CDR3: TGTGCCAGCAGTGAAGCGCCTGGAGATTCACCCCTCCACTTT. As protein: CASSEAPGDSPLHF.